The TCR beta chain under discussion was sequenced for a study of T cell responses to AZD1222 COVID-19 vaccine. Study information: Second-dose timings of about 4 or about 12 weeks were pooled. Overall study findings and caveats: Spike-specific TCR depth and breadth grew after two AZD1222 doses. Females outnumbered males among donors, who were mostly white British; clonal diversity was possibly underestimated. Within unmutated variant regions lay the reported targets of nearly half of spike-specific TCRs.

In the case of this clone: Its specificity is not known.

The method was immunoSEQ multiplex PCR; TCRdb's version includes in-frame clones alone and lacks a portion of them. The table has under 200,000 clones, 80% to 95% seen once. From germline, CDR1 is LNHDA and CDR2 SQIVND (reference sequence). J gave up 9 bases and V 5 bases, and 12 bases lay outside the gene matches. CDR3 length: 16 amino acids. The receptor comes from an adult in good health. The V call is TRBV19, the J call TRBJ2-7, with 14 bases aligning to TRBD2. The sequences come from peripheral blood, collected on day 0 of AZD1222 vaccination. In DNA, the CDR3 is TGTGCCAGTAGTGCTTCGATGGGACTAGCGGGAGCAGTGCAGTACTTC. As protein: CASSASMGLAGAVQYF.